The 24 T cell receptor beta chains below were found in one sample sequenced in a study of vaccination effects on CD4 cells after COVID-19. Prior to sequencing, the ViraFEST assay stimulated PBMC with viral peptide pools, which expanded the antigen-specific CD4+ T cells. Isolation of CD4+ T cells took place after around 10 days of culture. Each participant received a vaccine that was either BNT162b2 or mRNA-1273, given as two doses. Assay: immunoSEQ multiplex PCR; the TCRdb copy retains only in-frame clones and omits some. The sample has some 30,000 clones, 74% seen once; the top ten hold approximately 15%. Their antigens are not known. The specimen comprised CD4+ T cells from PBMCs cultured with HCoV-229E spike peptides, sampled after COVID-19 vaccination. These receptors all stem from a human donor who received a COVID-19 vaccine.

The J gene is TRBJ1-5, the V gene TRBV19, with 10 bases that match TRBD1. This CDR3 spans 16 amino acids. Germline-derived CDR1 and CDR2 are LNHDA and SQIVND (reference sequence). Trimming took 7 bases from V and 7 from J; bases not matched to a gene: 13. The CDR3 DNA follows: TGTGCCAGTAACTCCGGGACAGGGGAGTGGATGCAGCCCCAGCATTTT. Translating it yields CASNSGTGEWMQPQHF.

The genes are TRBV4-1 and TRBJ2-1; D is uncertain. CDR3 size: 14 residues. Trimming removed 0 bases at V and 7 bases at J, with 10 bases between. Germline lookup yields CDR1 MGHRA and CDR2 YSYEKL. CDR3 in amino acids: CASSQDPYANEQFF. In nucleotides, the CDR3 is TGCGCCAGCAGCCAAGACCCTTACGCGAATGAGCAGTTCTTC.

This chain links TRBV29-1 with TRBJ1-1; 9 bases agree with TRBD1. With 6 bases clipped from V and 0 bases from J, the junction kept 2 bases outside the gene matches. The germline V gene has CDR1 SQVTM and CDR2 ANQGSEA. CDR3 length: 13 residues. The CDR3 here is CSVGQGLNTEAFF. The CDR3 bases are TGCAGCGTGGGACAGGGATTGAACACTGAAGCTTTCTTT.

The rearrangement joins TRBV7-9 to TRBJ1-1; tentatively, D is TRBD1 (6 bases). Germline lookup yields CDR1 SEHNR and CDR2 FQNEAQ (reference sequence). The germline V and J ends were trimmed by 5 bases and 3 bases, with 16 bases remaining between them. The CDR3 runs to 15 residues. The CDR3 nucleotides read TGTGCCAGCAGCCCAAGGGACATTCGGGACACTGAAGCTTTCTTT. Its protein product is CASSPRDIRDTEAFF.

The chain carries TRBV15 and TRBJ2-5; no clear D. The V gene's germline CDR1 is LNHNV and CDR2 YYDKDF (reference sequence). The CDR3 totals 13 residues. Trimming stripped 2 bases from V and 3 bases from J, with 7 bases between. The CDR3 sequence is CATSRNREETQYF. CDR3 DNA sequence: TGTGCCACCAGCAGAAACAGAGAAGAGACCCAGTACTTC.

The V gene is TRBV5-6, the J gene TRBJ2-3, with 7 bases aligning to TRBD1. This CDR3 region has 14 residues. V dropped 5 bases and J dropped 3; count of bases not matched to a gene: 6. Germline-derived CDR1 and CDR2 are SGHDT and YYEEEE. The CDR3 DNA reads TGTGCCAGCAGAAACTCAGGGGGTACAGATACGCAGTATTTT. It specifies CASRNSGGTDTQYF.

The rearrangement uses TRBV19 and TRBJ2-5; D unresolved. Trimming left V 3 bases short and J 2 bases short, with 13 bases between. CDR3 length equals 15 residues. Germline V lookup: CDR1 LNHDA, CDR2 SQIVND (reference sequence). This CDR3 reads CASSIDGESQETQYF. The CDR3, as DNA: TGTGCCAGTAGTATTGACGGAGAATCACAAGAGACCCAGTACTTC.

The V call is TRBV11-2, the J call TRBJ1-5; no clear D gene. The CDR3 contains 12 residues. Deletions cut 5 bases from V and 4 bases from J, with 6 bases between. Per the germline V gene, CDR1 is SGHAT and CDR2 is FQNNGV. In DNA form, the CDR3 reads TGTGCCAGCAGCCAGCCAAATCAGCCCCAGCATTTT. This encodes CASSQPNQPQHF.

This chain uses TRBV2 with TRBJ2-4; D is perhaps TRBD1 or TRBD2 (6 bases each). The CDR3 contains 15 residues. Germline V CDR1 and CDR2: SNHLY, FYNNEI. Trimming pared 6 bases from V and 7 bases from J, leaving 19 bases between. The CDR3 DNA is TGTGCCAGCAGCATGGGGGGCACTGGGGGGAACATTCAGTACTTC. It yields the protein CASSMGGTGGNIQYF.

This clone was seen more than once but under ten times. V usage is TRBV10-1 and J usage is TRBJ2-1, with TRBD2 identical over 11 bases. This CDR3 is built from 14 residues. Germline CDR1 and CDR2: WNHNN and SYGVQD (reference sequence). Trimming took 5 bases from V and 6 from J; bases not matched to a gene: 3. In DNA form, the CDR3 reads TGCGCCAGCAGTACTAGCGGGGGATTCAATGAGCAGTTCTTC. Its protein is CASSTSGGFNEQFF.

There are a few counts of this clone. The gene calls are TRBV3-1 (or the pseudogene TRBV3-2) and TRBJ2-3; D gene uncertain. Germline CDR1 LGHDT, CDR2 YNNKEL (reference sequence). This CDR3 is 17 amino acids long. Trimming took off 0 bases at V and 4 bases at J, with 17 bases between the two ends. The DNA of the CDR3 is TGTGCCAGCAGCCAAGATCGCCTTATGTTAATTGCAGATACGCAGTATTTT. It specifies CASSQDRLMLIADTQYF.

This clone was found a few times. The chain recombines TRBV7-9 with TRBJ2-1, with 9 bases lining up with TRBD1. The germline V gene encodes CDR1 SEHNR and CDR2 FQNEAQ (reference sequence). The CDR3 loop spans 15 amino acids. The J segment lost 10 bases and the V segment lost 3 bases, leaving 10 bases of the junction unmatched. CDR3 DNA: TGTGCCAGCAGCTTTGCTCCCGGGACAGGGAGCGAGCAGTTCTTC. Translated: CASSFAPGTGSEQFF. Combining the CDR3 with reference TRBV7-9 and TRBJ2-1 gives the whole variable domain DTGVSQNPRHKITKRGQNVTFRCDPISEHNRLYWYRQTLGQGPEFLTYFQNEAQLEKSRLLSDRFSAERPKGSFSTLEIQRTEQGDSAMYLCASSFAPGTGSEQFFGPGTRLTVL.

The chain employs TRBV6-5 and TRBJ2-7, with D possibly being TRBD1 (6 bases). V was cut by 6 bases and J by 0 bases, with 12 bases left in between. This CDR3 is built from 14 residues. Germline lookup yields CDR1 MNHEY and CDR2 SVGAGI. CDR3 sequence reads: CASSGDRTSYEQYF. CDR3 bases: TGTGCCAGCAGCGGTGACAGGACCTCCTACGAGCAGTACTTC.

This clone was counted once. The J gene is TRBJ1-5, the V gene TRBV7-2, with 7 bases matching TRBD1. The V gene end was trimmed by 5 bases and the J gene end by 7 bases; junction bases not matched to a gene: 8. The germline V gene has CDR1 SGHTA and CDR2 FQGNSA. This CDR3 has 14 amino acids. This CDR3 is CASSPDRVGQPQHF. CDR3 bases: TGTGCCAGCAGCCCAGACAGGGTCGGACAGCCCCAGCATTTT.

CDR3 nucleotide sequence: TGTGCCAGCAGTCCATCCCGGGCCGGGGAGCTGTTTTTT. Translated: CASSPSRAGELFF. V gene TRBV6-6 combines with J gene TRBJ2-2; unclear D gene. V was pared by 5 bases and J by 6 bases, with 10 bases between. Germline values: CDR1 MNHNY, CDR2 SVGAGI (reference sequence). The length of the CDR3 is 13 residues.

This clone showed up just a few times. The chain joins TRBV6-5 to TRBJ2-7, with no clear D. The CDR3 spans 12 residues. V was clipped by 3 bases and J by 7 bases, with 10 bases between them. Per the germline V gene, CDR1 is MNHEY and CDR2 is SVGAGI. CDR3 bases: TGTGCCAGCAGTTATAGTGTCCGGGAGCAGTACTTC. It translates to CASSYSVREQYF.

The V gene is TRBV7-2, the J gene TRBJ2-5; 8 bases align to TRBD2. Germline CDR1 and CDR2: SGHTA and FQGNSA. V gave up 8 bases and J gave up 5 bases; unmatched junction bases: 7. CDR3 size: 13 residues. The CDR3, as DNA: TGTGCCAGCCACCTAGCGGGCGGGGAGACCCAGTACTTC. Its translation is CASHLAGGETQYF.

The chain employs TRBV29-1 and TRBJ2-5; a weak D match, TRBD1 (6 bases). From germline, CDR1 is SQVTM and CDR2 ANQGSEA. Between the trimmed V and J ends, which lost 6 bases and 1 base, there was a span of 9 bases. There are 12 residues in the CDR3. This chain's CDR3 is CSVTGTQETQYF. The CDR3 region has the DNA TGCAGCGTCACAGGGACCCAAGAGACCCAGTACTTC.

The chain has TRBV19 and TRBJ1-2; D ambiguous. Germline V gene lookup returns CDR1 LNHDA and CDR2 SQIVND (reference sequence). Trimming cost V 7 bases and J 0 bases, with 9 bases left between them. The CDR3 sequence is 13 residues long. Here the CDR3 DNA reads TGTGCCAGTAATGCCAGATCTAACTATGGCTACACCTTC. Residues: CASNARSNYGYTF.

The V and J genes are TRBV7-9 and TRBJ2-6; D unclear. V dropped 4 bases and J dropped 4 bases, with 11 bases sitting between them. The CDR3 is 15 residues long. CDR1 is SEHNR, CDR2 FQNEAQ, per germline (reference sequence). The CDR3: CASSSIGSGANVLTF. The CDR3 DNA reads as TGTGCCAGCAGCTCCATCGGCAGCGGGGCCAACGTCCTGACTTTC.

V and J are TRBV18 and TRBJ2-6, with D tentatively TRBD1 (6 bases). The germline CDR1 and CDR2 sequences are KGHSH and LQKENI. V lost 6 bases and J 4 bases, leaving 13 bases between the germline ends. The CDR3 loop spans 15 amino acids. The CDR3 here is CASSQQGTGANVLTF. The CDR3 coding sequence is TGTGCCAGCTCTCAACAGGGAACCGGGGCCAACGTCCTGACTTTC.

This clone has a handful of counts. J is TRBJ1-1 and V is TRBV11-3; 12 nucleotides agree with TRBD1. The CDR3 contains 16 residues. Unmatched junction bases numbered 1, after V lost 1 base and J lost 1 base. Germline V gives CDR1 SGHNT, CDR2 YENEEA. The CDR3 protein is CASSLGDRGRNTEAFF. The CDR3 nucleotides read TGTGCCAGCAGCTTAGGGGACAGGGGGCGGAACACTGAAGCTTTCTTT.

This chain uses TRBV5-1 with TRBJ1-4, with unresolved D. Germline V gives CDR1 SGHRS, CDR2 YFSETQ. This CDR3 spans 15 amino acids. V lost 0 bases to trimming and J lost 0 bases, with 6 bases between them. The chain's CDR3 is CASSLGRATNEKLFF. The CDR3 DNA is TGCGCCAGCAGCTTGGGTCGAGCAACTAATGAAAAACTGTTTTTT. The complete variable domain, with remaining parts taken from reference TRBV5-1 and TRBJ1-4, reads KAGVTQTPRYLIKTRGQQVTLSCSPISGHRSVSWYQQTPGQGLQFLFEYFSETQRNKGNFPGRFSGRQFSNSRSEMNVSTLELGDSALYLCASSLGRATNEKLFFGSGTQLSVL.

The V call is TRBV2, the J call TRBJ2-7; D possibly corresponds to TRBD2 (7 bases). CDR3 length equals 13 residues. Looked up from germline, CDR1 is SNHLY and CDR2 is FYNNEI. The V end was cut by 9 bases, the J end by 3 bases, with 15 bases between. CDR3 sequence reads: CARGASGGYEQYF. The CDR3 nucleotides read TGTGCCAGGGGGGCTAGCGGAGGCTACGAGCAGTACTTC.